This paragraph reports one TCR beta chain. The source of the sample is a study of blood T cell repertoires in COVID-19. Study-wide background: Samples of COVID-19 (acute and convalescent) were obtained from the United States, Italy and Spain. The analysed material was cDNA or gDNA that came from T cells, B-cell-depleted T cells, or PBMCs.

CDR3 length: 13 amino acids. Per germline, CDR1 SGHRS and CDR2 YFSETQ. J gave up 6 bases and V 1 base, and 2 bases lay outside the gene matches. Original handling: Estimation of nucleated cell counts was performed using reference gene primer amplification. Generated by immunoSEQ multiplex PCR, the TCRdb table keeps only in-frame clones and is missing some. The V and J calls and the clone size are those of that table, but D and trimming were determined from the DNA. This sample yields some 140,000 clones, of which roughly 83% are seen a single time; approximately 18% belongs to the top ten. The clonotype comes from an elderly woman with acute or convalescent COVID-19. The sample comprised peripheral blood. The V gene is TRBV5-1, the J gene TRBJ1-2; TRBD1 matches 8 bases. The CDR3 bases are TGCGCCAGCAGCTTGACAGGGGGAGATGGCTACACCTTC. This encodes CASSLTGGDGYTF.